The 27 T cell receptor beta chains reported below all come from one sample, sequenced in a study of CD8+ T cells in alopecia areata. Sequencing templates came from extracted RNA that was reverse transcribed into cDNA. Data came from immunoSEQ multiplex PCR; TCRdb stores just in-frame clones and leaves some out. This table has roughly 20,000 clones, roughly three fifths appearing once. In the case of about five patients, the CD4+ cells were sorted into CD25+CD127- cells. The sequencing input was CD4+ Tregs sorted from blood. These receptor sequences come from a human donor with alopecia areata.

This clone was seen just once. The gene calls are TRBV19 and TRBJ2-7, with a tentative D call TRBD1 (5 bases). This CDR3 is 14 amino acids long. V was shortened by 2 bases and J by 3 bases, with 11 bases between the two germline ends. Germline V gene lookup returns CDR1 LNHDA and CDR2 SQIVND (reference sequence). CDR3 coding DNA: TGTGCCAGTAGTATAAGGGGATCCAACTACGAGCAGTACTTC. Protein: CASSIRGSNYEQYF.

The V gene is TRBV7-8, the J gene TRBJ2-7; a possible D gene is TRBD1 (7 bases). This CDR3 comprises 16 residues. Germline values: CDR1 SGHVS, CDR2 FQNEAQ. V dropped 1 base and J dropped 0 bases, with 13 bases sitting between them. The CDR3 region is CASSLVAGQSSYEQYF. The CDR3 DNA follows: TGTGCCAGCAGCTTAGTCGCGGGACAGAGCTCCTACGAGCAGTACTTC.

The CDR3 bases are TGTGCCAGCAGCCTGACAGGGGCAGAGACCCAGTACTTC. This gives the protein CASSLTGAETQYF. The V call is TRBV5-4, the J call TRBJ2-5; 8 bases map to TRBD1. The CDR3 has 13 amino acids. CDR1 is SGHNT, CDR2 YYREEE, per germline (reference sequence). V lost 4 bases and J lost 4; bases outside the gene matches: 3.

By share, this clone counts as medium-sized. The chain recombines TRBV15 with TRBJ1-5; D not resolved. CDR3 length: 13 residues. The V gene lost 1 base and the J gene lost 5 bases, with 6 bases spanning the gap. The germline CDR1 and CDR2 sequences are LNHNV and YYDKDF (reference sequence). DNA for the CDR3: TGTGCCACCAGCAGAGTCAACTATCAGCCCCAGCATTTT. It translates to CATSRVNYQPQHF.

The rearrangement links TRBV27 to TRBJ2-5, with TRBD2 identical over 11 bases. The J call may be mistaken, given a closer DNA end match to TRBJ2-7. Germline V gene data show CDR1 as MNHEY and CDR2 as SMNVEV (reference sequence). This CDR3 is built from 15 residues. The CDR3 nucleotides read TGTGCCAGCAGTCGGCTAGCGGGGGGAACCTACGAGCAGTACTTC. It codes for CASSRLAGGTYEQYF.

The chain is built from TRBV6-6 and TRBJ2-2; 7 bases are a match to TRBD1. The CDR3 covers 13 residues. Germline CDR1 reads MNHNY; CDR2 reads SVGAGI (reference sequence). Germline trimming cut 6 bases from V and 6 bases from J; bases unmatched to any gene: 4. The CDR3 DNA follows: TGTGCCAGCAGCCGACAGGGCTCCGGGGAGCTGTTTTTT. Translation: CASSRQGSGELFF.

The CDR3 DNA is TGTGCCAGCAATTCTACAGATACGCAGTATTTT. Protein: CASNSTDTQYF. The gene calls are TRBV27 and TRBJ2-3; D is unclear. V gave up 7 bases and J gave up 3 bases, with 5 bases separating them. The CDR3 spans 11 residues. CDR1 is MNHEY and CDR2 is SMNVEV in the germline V gene (reference sequence).

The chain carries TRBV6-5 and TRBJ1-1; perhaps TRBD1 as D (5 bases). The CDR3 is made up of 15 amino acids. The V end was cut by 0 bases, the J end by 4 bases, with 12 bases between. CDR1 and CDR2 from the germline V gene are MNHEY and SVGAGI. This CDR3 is CASSYSRGLGTEAFF. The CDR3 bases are TGTGCCAGCAGTTACTCGAGGGGCTTGGGCACTGAAGCTTTCTTT.

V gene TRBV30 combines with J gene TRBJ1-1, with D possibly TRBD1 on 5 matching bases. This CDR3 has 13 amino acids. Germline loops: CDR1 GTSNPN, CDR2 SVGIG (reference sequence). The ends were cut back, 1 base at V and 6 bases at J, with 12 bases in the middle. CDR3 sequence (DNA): TGTGCCTGGAGTGCGTCAGGGAAAGCTGAAGCTTTCTTT. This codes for CAWSASGKAEAFF.

The CDR3 spells CASTPGLAGGRYNEQFF. The CDR3 DNA reads as TGTGCCAGTACCCCCGGACTAGCGGGGGGTCGCTACAATGAGCAGTTCTTC. This chain connects TRBV28 to TRBJ2-1, with 14 bases aligning to TRBD2. The trim removed 9 bases at V and 3 bases at J, leaving 10 bases unmatched. Germline assignment: CDR1 MDHEN and CDR2 SYDVKM. The CDR3 contains 17 residues.

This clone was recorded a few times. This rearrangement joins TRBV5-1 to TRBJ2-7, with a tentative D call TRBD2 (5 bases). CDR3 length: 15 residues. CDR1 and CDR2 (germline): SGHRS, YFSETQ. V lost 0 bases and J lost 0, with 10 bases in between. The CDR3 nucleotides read TGCGCCAGCAGCTTGGGTGCAGCGGACTCCTACGAGCAGTACTTC. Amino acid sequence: CASSLGAADSYEQYF.

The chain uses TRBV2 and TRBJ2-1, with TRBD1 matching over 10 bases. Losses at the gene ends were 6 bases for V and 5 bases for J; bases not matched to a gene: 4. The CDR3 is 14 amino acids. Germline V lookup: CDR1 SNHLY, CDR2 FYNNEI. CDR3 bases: TGTGCCAGCAGGCGGGACAGGGGAAACAATGAGCAGTTCTTC. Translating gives CASRRDRGNNEQFF.

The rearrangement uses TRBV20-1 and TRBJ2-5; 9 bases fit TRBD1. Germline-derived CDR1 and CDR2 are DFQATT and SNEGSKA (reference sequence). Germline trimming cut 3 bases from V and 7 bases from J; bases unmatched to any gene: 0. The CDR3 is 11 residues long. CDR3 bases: TGCAGTGCTAGGGGACAGGGGACCCAGTACTTC. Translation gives CSARGQGTQYF.

This CDR3 reads CSVDRTGTEAFF. The DNA of the CDR3 is TGCAGCGTTGATCGCACCGGCACTGAAGCTTTCTTT. J is TRBJ1-1 and V is TRBV29-1; the D is unclear. Germline V gives CDR1 SQVTM, CDR2 ANQGSEA. The CDR3 runs 12 residues. Trimming pared 3 bases from V and 4 bases from J, leaving 9 bases between.

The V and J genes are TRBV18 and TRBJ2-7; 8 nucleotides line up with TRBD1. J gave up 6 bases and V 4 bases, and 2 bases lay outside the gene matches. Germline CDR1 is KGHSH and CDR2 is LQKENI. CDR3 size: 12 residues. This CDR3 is CASSQDRVEQYF. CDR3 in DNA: TGTGCCAGCTCACAGGACAGGGTCGAGCAGTACTTC.

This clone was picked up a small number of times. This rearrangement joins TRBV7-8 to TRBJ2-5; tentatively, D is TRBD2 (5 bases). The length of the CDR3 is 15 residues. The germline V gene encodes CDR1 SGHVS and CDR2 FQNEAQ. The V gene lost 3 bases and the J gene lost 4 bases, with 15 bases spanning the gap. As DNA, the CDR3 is TGTGCCAGCAGCTTGCGTAGAGGGTATCGAGAGACCCAGTACTTC. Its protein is CASSLRRGYRETQYF.

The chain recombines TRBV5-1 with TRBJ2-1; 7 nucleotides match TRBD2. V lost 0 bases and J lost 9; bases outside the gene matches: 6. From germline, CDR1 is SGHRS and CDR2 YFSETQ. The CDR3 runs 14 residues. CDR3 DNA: TGCGCCAGCAGCTTGGTGGGAGGGAGTATTGAGCAGTTCTTC. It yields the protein CASSLVGGSIEQFF.

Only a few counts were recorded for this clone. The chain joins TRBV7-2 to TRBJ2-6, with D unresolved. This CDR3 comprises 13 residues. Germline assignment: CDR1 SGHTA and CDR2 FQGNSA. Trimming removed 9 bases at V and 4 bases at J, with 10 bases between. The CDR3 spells CARGMAGANVLTF. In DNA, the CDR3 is TGTGCCAGGGGGATGGCCGGGGCCAACGTCCTGACTTTC.

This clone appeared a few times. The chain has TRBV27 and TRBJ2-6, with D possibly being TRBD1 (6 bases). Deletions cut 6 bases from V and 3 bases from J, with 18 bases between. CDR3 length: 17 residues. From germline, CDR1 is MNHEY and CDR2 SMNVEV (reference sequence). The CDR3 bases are TGTGCCAGCAGGCCCTCTATTGGGGGCAGTGGGGCCAACGTCCTGACTTTC. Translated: CASRPSIGGSGANVLTF.

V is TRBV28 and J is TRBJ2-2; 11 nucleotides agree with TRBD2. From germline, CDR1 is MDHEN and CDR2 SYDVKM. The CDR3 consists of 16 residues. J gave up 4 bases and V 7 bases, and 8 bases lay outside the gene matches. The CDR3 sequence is CASNLAGGRGTGELFF. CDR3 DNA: TGTGCCAGCAACTTAGCGGGAGGGCGCGGCACCGGGGAGCTGTTTTTT.

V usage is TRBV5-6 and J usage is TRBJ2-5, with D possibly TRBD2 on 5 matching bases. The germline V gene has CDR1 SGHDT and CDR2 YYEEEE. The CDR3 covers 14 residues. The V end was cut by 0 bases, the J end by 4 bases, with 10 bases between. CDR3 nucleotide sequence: TGTGCCAGCAGCTTGGGGATCAGCGGAGAGACCCAGTACTTC. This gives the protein CASSLGISGETQYF.

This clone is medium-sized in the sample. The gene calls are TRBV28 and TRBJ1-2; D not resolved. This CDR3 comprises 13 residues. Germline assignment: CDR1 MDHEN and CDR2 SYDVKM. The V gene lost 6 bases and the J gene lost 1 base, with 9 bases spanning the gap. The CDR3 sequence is CASRRTVNYGYTF. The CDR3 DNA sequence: TGTGCCAGCAGAAGGACGGTTAACTATGGCTACACCTTC.

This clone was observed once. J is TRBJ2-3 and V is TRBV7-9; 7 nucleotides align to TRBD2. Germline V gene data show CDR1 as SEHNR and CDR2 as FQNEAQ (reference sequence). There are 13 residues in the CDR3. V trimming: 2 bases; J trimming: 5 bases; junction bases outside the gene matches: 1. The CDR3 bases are TGTGCCAGCAGCTTAACGGGGGGAGATACGCAGTATTTT. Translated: CASSLTGGDTQYF.

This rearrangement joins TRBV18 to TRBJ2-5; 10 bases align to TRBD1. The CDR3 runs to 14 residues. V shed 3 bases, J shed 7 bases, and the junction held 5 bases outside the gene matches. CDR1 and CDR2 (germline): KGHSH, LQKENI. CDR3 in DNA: TGTGCCAGCTCACCTACAGGGACAGGGGCGACCCAGTACTTC. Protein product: CASSPTGTGATQYF. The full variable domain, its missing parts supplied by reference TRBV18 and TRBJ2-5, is NAGVMQNPRHLVRRRGQEARLRCSPMKGHSHVYWYRQLPEEGLKFMVYLQKENIIDESGMPKERFSAEFPKEGPSILRIQQVVRGDSAAYFCASSPTGTGATQYFGPGTRLLVL.

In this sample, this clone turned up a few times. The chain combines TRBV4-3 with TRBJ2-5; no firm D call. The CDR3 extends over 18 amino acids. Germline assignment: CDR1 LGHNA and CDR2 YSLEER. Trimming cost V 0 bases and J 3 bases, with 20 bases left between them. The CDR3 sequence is CASSQELGDTPRKETQYF. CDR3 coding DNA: TGCGCCAGCAGCCAAGAGCTCGGAGACACACCCCGCAAAGAGACCCAGTACTTC.

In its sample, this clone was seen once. The chain's CDR3 is CASSPGQEVAYGYTF. The CDR3 DNA sequence: TGTGCCAGCTCACCCGGACAGGAGGTTGCCTATGGCTACACCTTC. The J gene is TRBJ1-2, the V gene TRBV18; 7 bases are a match to TRBD1. The CDR3 is 15 residues long. Trimming at V came to 3 bases and at J to 4 bases, leaving 8 bases not matched to a gene. Germline assignment: CDR1 KGHSH and CDR2 LQKENI.

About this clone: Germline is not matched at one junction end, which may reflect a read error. CDR3 bases: TGCGCCAGCAGCGATCCGGCGAACATTGAAGCTTTCTTT. It specifies CASSDPANIEAFF. The chain employs TRBV5-1 and TRBJ1-1, with D uncertain. The CDR3 is made up of 13 amino acids. The germline gives CDR1 SGHRS, CDR2 YFSETQ.